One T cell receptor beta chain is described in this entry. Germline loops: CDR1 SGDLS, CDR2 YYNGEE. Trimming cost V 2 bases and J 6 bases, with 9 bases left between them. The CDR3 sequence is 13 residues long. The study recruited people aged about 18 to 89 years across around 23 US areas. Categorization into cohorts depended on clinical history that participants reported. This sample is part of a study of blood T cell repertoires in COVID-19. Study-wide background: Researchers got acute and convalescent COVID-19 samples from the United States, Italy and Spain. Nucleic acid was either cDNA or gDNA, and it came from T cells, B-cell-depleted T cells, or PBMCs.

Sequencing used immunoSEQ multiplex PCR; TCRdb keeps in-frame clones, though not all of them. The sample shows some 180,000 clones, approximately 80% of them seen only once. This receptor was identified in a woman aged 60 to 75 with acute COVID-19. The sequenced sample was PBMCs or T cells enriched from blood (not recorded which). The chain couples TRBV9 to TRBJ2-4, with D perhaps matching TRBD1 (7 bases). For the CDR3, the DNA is TGTGCCAGCAGCGTGCAGGGGGGAAACATTCAGTACTTC. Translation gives CASSVQGGNIQYF.